This T cell receptor beta chain was sequenced during a study of T cells in Graves' hyperthyroidism and ophthalmopathy. Points from the study as a whole: Classification by a 13 V-J model distinguished ophthalmopathy from stable hyperthyroidism. The blood repertoire included most of the expanded thyroid clonotypes above 0.001.

The source material, RNA transcripts, was used to amplify TCR beta CDR3 regions. During a first-round RT-PCR of the TCR CDR3, the HTBI primer set was used. Each CDR3 protein gets one entry after TCRdb re-called the multiplex PCR reads with MiXCR. The sample holds about 290,000 distinct CDR3 sequences, more than 10% seen once. Exclusion criteria comprised uncontrolled infection, other autoimmune disease, pregnancy or lactation. Sample collection date corresponds to first hyperthyroidism diagnosis, prior to any ophthalmopathy symptoms. This clonotype was observed many times. Its matching antigen is unknown. Sequencing was performed on blood. The clonotype originates from a woman in her thirties with Graves' hyperthyroidism that later progressed to Graves' ophthalmopathy.

The CDR3: CASSTPPARELFF. In nucleotides, the CDR3 is TGTGCCAGCAGTACCCCCCCTGCCCGGGAGCTGTTTTTT. The V call is TRBV6-1, the J call TRBJ2-2; D unclear. The V gene lost 5 bases and the J gene lost 9 bases, with 13 bases spanning the gap. Looked up from germline, CDR1 is MNHNS and CDR2 is SASEGT. CDR3 length equals 13 residues.